What follows are 13 T cell receptor beta chains derived from one specimen sequenced in a study of T-cell reconstitution after alpha-beta-depleted transplantation in children. TCRbeta library construction was performed incorporating unique molecular identifiers. TCRdb passed the PCR reads through MiXCR, listing each CDR3 protein once. Among 640,000 or so distinct CDR3 sequences listed, roughly 15% were seen once. The input for sequencing was PBMCs from the stem cell graft donor, taken from the stem cell graft. Receptor source: a human donor who donated a stem cell graft to a child with acute myeloid leukemia.

The CDR3 sequence is CAWSVLQLEAFF. The CDR3 DNA is TGTGCCTGGAGTGTACTACAGCTTGAAGCTTTCTTT. This rearrangement joins TRBV30 to TRBJ1-1; D is uncertain. Trimming stripped 0 bases from V and 7 bases from J, with 9 bases between. Germline loops: CDR1 GTSNPN, CDR2 SVGIG (reference sequence). This CDR3 has 12 residues.

This clonotype has only a few counts. The chain combines TRBV5-1 with TRBJ2-3; 12 nucleotides match TRBD2. The CDR3 is 17 amino acids. In germline, CDR1 is SGHRS, CDR2 YFSETQ. V dropped 5 bases and J dropped 6; count of bases not matched to a gene: 13. CDR3 sequence reads: CASRPWTSGAAWDTQYF. As DNA, the CDR3 is TGCGCCAGCAGACCTTGGACTAGCGGGGCGGCTTGGGATACGCAGTATTTT. The full variable domain, its missing parts supplied by reference TRBV5-1 and TRBJ2-3, is KAGVTQTPRYLIKTRGQQVTLSCSPISGHRSVSWYQQTPGQGLQFLFEYFSETQRNKGNFPGRFSGRQFSNSRSEMNVSTLELGDSALYLCASRPWTSGAAWDTQYFGPGTRLTVL.

The V gene is TRBV11-2, the J gene TRBJ1-1; the D gene is possibly TRBD1 (5 bases). With 1 base removed from V and 4 bases from J, the gap between germline ends came to 10 bases. The length of the CDR3 is 14 residues. Looked up from germline, CDR1 is SGHAT and CDR2 is FQNNGV. CDR3: CASSLGGRITEAFF. The CDR3 DNA is TGTGCCAGCAGCTTAGGGGGACGTATCACTGAAGCTTTCTTT.

This chain joins TRBV5-1 and TRBJ2-5; 7 bases align to TRBD2. V gave up 3 bases and J gave up 7 bases; unmatched junction bases: 9. The CDR3 covers 14 residues. Per germline, CDR1 SGHRS and CDR2 YFSETQ. The DNA of the CDR3 is TGCGCCAGCAGCTACGGGACTACCGTAGGGACCCAGTACTTC. Translated: CASSYGTTVGTQYF.

This clonotype was detected many times. The J gene is TRBJ2-1, the V gene TRBV29-1; no clear D gene. CDR3 size: 14 residues. The germline gives CDR1 SQVTM, CDR2 ANQGSEA. Trimming removed 2 bases at V and 10 bases at J, with 18 bases between. Written as DNA, the CDR3 is TGCAGCGTTGAACACAAGGTCAGTCAGTCCGAGCAGTTCTTC. This gives the protein CSVEHKVSQSEQFF.

The V gene is TRBV4-1, the J gene TRBJ2-2; no clear D. The CDR3 is 14 amino acids. CDR1 is MGHRA and CDR2 is YSYEKL in the germline V gene. Trimming pared 0 bases from V and 4 bases from J, leaving 6 bases between. DNA of the CDR3: TGCGCCAGCAGCCAAGATCGCGGCACCGGGGAGCTGTTTTTT. Amino acid sequence: CASSQDRGTGELFF.

This clonotype was picked up many times. V usage is TRBV20-1 and J usage is TRBJ1-5; D gene ambiguous. Germline-derived CDR1 and CDR2 are DFQATT and SNEGSKA (reference sequence). This CDR3 is 16 amino acids long. V was shortened by 0 bases and J by 3 bases, with 15 bases between the two germline ends. The CDR3 region is CSAREEGEPPNQPQHF. The DNA for the CDR3 is TGCAGTGCTAGAGAGGAAGGTGAGCCCCCCAATCAGCCCCAGCATTTT.

At least ten counts were recorded for this clonotype. This chain connects TRBV13 to TRBJ2-1; 14 bases match TRBD2. The CDR3 totals 19 residues. Trimming cost V 1 base and J 3 bases; bases outside gene matches: 8. Germline V lookup: CDR1 PRHDT, CDR2 FYEKMQ (reference sequence). CDR3 DNA: TGTGCCAGCAGCTTAGACCGGACTAGCGGGGGGTCCCGCTACAATGAGCAGTTCTTC. Amino acids: CASSLDRTSGGSRYNEQFF.

V usage is TRBV12-3 or TRBV12-4 and J usage is TRBJ2-3, with D unresolved. The CDR3 length is 15 residues. Trimming pared 6 bases from V and 0 bases from J, leaving 13 bases between. The DNA for the CDR3 is TGTGCCAGCAGCCCTCTCCTCACTAGCACAGATACGCAGTATTTT. Its translation is CASSPLLTSTDTQYF.

This clonotype was recorded at least ten times. The J gene is TRBJ1-2, the V gene TRBV12-3 or TRBV12-4; the D gene is possibly TRBD1 (5 bases). The CDR3 consists of 13 residues. Trimming stripped 8 bases from V and 8 bases from J, with 18 bases between. The CDR3 loop reads CASEPRRDGGYTF. CDR3 nucleotide sequence: TGTGCCAGCGAGCCTAGAAGGGACGGGGGCTACACCTTC.

This clonotype was detected a few times. CDR3 protein: CSAREPGQGRQPQHF. CDR3 coding DNA: TGCAGTGCTAGGGAACCGGGACAGGGACGTCAGCCCCAGCATTTT. The chain is built from TRBV20-1 and TRBJ1-5; 9 nucleotides match TRBD1. From germline, CDR1 is DFQATT and CDR2 SNEGSKA (reference sequence). Trimming removed 3 bases from V and 6 bases from J; junction bases left unmatched: 9. There are 15 residues in the CDR3.

This clonotype appeared a few times. The rearrangement uses TRBV7-2 and TRBJ1-2; 12 bases align to TRBD1. Unmatched junction bases numbered 9, after V lost 5 bases and J lost 5 bases. The length of the CDR3 is 16 residues. CDR1 SGHTA and CDR2 FQGNSA come from the germline V gene. In DNA form, the CDR3 reads TGTGCCAGCAGCCGGGACAGGGGGCGGCCCTTTTATGGCTACACCTTC. This translates into CASSRDRGRPFYGYTF.

This clonotype was picked up many times. A read error may account for a junction end that differs from germline. The V and J genes are TRBV20-1 and TRBJ1-1, with 8 bases that match TRBD1. Germline CDR1 is DFQATT and CDR2 is SNEGSKA (reference sequence). This CDR3 contains 14 residues. The CDR3 is CSARGQGRGTEAFF. The CDR3 DNA reads TGCAGTGCCAGAGGACAGGGCAGGGGGACTGAAGCTTTCTTT.